This T cell receptor beta chain came from a study of T-cell reconstitution after alpha-beta-depleted transplantation in children (TCRdb year 2016). About the study as a whole: Using TCR repertoire profiling, the study quantitatively followed how T-cell immune reconstitution unfolded in children after TCRalphabeta/CD19-depleted allogeneic hematopoietic cell transplantation.

Clipping removes 3 bases from V and 2 bases from J, with 6 as the unmatched junction base count. The CDR3 goes from the cysteine to the phenylalanine over 15 residues. Only the CDR3 part of the read is kept: 45 bases, read in frame from the first base. Library method: PCR. The reads were generated on an Illumina HiSeq 2500. To normalize quantification of the TCRbeta repertoire, the TCR libraries were built with molecular barcoding that relied on unique molecular identifiers. Clones were called with MiXCR by TCRdb after fastp trimmed the public reads at Q25, and only in-frame beta chains were retained. Each entry is one CDR3 protein sequence, shown with its most common DNA and genes. Present in this sample are about 480,000 distinct CDR3 sequences, around an eighth of which were seen just once. 4.5% to 6% of the sample comes from the top ten. This clonotype came up many times. Its target antigen remains unknown. Per-base quality was not reported, and no clone a single base away is much larger than it.

Specimen: PBMCs from the stem cell graft donor, collected from the stem cell graft. This receptor was taken from a human donor who donated a stem cell graft to a child with combined immunodeficiency. The V gene is TRBV12-3 or TRBV12-4 and the J gene is TRBJ2-7; 8 central nucleotides agree with TRBD1. CDR3 reads: CASSFGQGATYEQYF. In nucleotide form, the sequence is TGTGCCAGCAGTTTTGGGCAGGGGGCGACCTACGAGCAGTACTTC.